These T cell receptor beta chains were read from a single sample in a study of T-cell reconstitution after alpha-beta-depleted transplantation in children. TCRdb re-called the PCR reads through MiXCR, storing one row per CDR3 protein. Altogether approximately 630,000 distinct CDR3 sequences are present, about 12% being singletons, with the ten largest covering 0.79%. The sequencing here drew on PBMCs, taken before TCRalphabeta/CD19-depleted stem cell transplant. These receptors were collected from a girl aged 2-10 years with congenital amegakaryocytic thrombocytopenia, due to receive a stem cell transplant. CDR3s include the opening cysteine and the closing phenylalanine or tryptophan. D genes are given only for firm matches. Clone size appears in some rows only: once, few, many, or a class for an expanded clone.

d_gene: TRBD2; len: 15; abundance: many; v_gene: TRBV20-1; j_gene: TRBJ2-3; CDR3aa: CSGTSGSGGTDTQYF; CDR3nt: TGCAGCGGCACTAGCGGGAGCGGTGGCACAGATACGCAGTATTTT
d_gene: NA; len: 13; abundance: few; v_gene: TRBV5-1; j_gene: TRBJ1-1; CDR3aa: CASSLDTNYEAFF; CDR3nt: TGCGCCAGCAGCCTGGACACTAACTATGAAGCTTTCTTT
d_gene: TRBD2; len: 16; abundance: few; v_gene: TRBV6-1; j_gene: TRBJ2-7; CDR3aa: CASSEAEREAQREQYF; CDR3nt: TGTGCCAGCAGTGAAGCTGAGCGGGAGGCTCAACGCGAGCAGTACTTC
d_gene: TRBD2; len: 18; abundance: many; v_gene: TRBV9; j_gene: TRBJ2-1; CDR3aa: CASSVTGLAGGAYNEQFF; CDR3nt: TGTGCCAGCAGCGTCACGGGACTAGCGGGAGGCGCCTACAATGAGCAGTTCTTC
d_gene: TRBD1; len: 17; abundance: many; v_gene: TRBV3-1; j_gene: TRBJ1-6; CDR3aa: CASSQDLVLSPRDRVHF; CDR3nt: TGTGCCAGCAGCCAAGATTTGGTCCTCTCTCCTAGGGACAGGGTCCACTTT
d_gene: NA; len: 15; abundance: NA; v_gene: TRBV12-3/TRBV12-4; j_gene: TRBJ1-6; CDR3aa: CASKYQGSDNSPLHF; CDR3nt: TGTGCCAGCAAATACCAGGGATCCGATAATTCACCCCTCCACTTT
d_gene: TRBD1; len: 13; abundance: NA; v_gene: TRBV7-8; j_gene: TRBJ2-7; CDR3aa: CASSLTGEIEQYF; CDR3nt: TGTGCCAGCAGCTTGACAGGGGAGATCGAGCAGTACTTC
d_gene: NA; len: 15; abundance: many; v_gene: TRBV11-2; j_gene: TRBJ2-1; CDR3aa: CASSLARASHNEQFF; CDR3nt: TGTGCCAGCAGCTTAGCTCGGGCTAGCCACAATGAGCAGTTCTTC
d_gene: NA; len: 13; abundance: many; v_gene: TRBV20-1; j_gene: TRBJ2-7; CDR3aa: CSARATESYEQYF; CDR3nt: TGCAGTGCTAGAGCTACAGAATCCTACGAGCAGTACTTC
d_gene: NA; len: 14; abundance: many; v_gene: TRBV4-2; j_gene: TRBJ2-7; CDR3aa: CASSQEVLGHEQYF; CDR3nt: TGTGCCAGCAGCCAAGAAGTTCTGGGGCACGAGCAGTACTTC
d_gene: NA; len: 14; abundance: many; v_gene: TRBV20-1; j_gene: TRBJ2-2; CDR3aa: CSATPTYSTGELFF; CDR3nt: TGCAGTGCCACCCCGACCTATTCCACCGGGGAGCTGTTTTTT
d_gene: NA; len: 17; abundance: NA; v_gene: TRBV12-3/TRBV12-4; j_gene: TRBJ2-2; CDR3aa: CASSPTRGAEDTGELFF; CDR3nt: TGTGCCAGCAGTCCCACGAGAGGGGCGGAAGACACCGGGGAGCTGTTTTTT
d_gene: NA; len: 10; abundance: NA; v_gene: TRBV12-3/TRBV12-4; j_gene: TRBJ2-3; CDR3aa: CASSSGQQYF; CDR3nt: TGTGCCAGCAGTTCGGGACAGCAGTATTTT
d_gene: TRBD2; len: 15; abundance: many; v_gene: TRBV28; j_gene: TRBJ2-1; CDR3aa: CASSLRLAWYNEQFF; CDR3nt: TGTGCCAGCAGTTTACGACTAGCTTGGTACAATGAGCAGTTCTTC
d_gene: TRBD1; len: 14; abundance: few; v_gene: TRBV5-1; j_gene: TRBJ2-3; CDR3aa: CASSPDRMVDTQYF; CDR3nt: TGCGCCAGCAGCCCGGACAGGATGGTGGATACGCAGTATTTT
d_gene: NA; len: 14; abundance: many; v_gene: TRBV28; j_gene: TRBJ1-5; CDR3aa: CASSTPTDNQPQHF; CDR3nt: TGTGCCAGCAGTACGCCGACGGACAATCAGCCCCAGCATTTT
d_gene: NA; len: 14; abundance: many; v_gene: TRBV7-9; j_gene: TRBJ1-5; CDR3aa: CASTYGSPNQPQHF; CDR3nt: TGTGCCAGCACCTATGGCAGCCCCAATCAGCCCCAGCATTTT
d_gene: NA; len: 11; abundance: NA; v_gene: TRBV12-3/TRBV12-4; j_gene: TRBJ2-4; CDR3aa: CASSSRDWQYF; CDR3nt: TGTGCCAGCAGTTCCCGGGACTGGCAGTACTTC
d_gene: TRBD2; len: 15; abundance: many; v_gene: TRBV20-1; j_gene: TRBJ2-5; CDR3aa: CSASRVLAIQETQYF; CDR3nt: TGCAGTGCTAGTCGAGTACTAGCGATACAAGAGACCCAGTACTTC
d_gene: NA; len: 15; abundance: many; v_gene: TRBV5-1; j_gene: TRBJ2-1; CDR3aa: CASSLGEAANNEQFF; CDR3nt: TGCGCCAGCAGCTTGGGTGAGGCGGCGAACAATGAGCAGTTCTTC
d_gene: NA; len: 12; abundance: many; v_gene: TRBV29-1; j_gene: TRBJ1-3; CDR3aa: CSVRGGGNTIYF; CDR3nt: TGCAGCGTCAGAGGCGGTGGAAACACCATATATTTT
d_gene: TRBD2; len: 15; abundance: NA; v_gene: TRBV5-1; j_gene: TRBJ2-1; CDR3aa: CASSLDPGGYNEQFF; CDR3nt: TGCGCCAGCAGCTTGGACCCGGGAGGCTACAATGAGCAGTTCTTC
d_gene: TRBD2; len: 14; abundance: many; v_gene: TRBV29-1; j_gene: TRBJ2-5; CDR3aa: CSVEPSGRRETQYF; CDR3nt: TGCAGCGTTGAGCCCAGCGGGAGGCGGGAGACCCAGTACTTC
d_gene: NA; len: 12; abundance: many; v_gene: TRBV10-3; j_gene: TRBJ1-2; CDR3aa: CAISEDLQGYTF; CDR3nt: TGTGCCATCAGTGAGGACCTCCAGGGCTACACCTTC
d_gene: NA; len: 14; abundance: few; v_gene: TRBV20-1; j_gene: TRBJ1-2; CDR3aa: CSALGGEDPHGYTF; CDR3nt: TGCAGTGCCTTGGGCGGGGAAGATCCCCATGGCTACACCTTC
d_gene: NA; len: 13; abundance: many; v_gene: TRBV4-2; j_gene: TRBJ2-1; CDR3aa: CASSQDLSNEQFF; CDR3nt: TGTGCCAGCAGCCAAGATCTGTCGAATGAGCAGTTCTTC
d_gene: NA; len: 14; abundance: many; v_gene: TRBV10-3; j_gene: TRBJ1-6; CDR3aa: CAISDRGPDSPLHF; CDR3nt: TGTGCCATCAGTGATCGGGGGCCGGATTCACCCCTCCACTTT
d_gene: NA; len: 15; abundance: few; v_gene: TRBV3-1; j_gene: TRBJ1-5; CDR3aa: CASSQAVSGDQPQHF; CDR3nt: TGTGCCAGCAGCCAAGCGGTGTCGGGAGATCAGCCCCAGCATTTT
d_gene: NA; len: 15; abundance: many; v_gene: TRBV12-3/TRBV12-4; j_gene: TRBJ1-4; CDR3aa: CASSPGPATNEKLFF; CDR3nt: TGTGCCAGCAGCCCTGGTCCGGCGACTAATGAAAAACTGTTTTTT
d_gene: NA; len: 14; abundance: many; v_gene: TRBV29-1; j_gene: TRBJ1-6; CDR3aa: CSVAIAGANSPLHF; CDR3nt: TGCAGCGTTGCTATAGCGGGAGCAAATTCACCCCTCCACTTT
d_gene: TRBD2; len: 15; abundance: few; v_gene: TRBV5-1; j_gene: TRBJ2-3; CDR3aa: CASSLASGGTDTQYF; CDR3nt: TGCGCCAGCAGCTTGGCGAGCGGGGGCACAGATACGCAGTATTTT
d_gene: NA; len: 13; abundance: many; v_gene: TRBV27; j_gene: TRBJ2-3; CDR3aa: CASTSEITDTQYF; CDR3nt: TGTGCCAGCACTAGCGAGATCACAGATACGCAGTATTTT
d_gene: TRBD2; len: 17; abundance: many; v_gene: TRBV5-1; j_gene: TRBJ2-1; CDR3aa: CASSLGRLAGPYNEQFF; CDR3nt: TGCGCCAGCAGCTTGGGACGCCTAGCGGGGCCCTACAATGAGCAGTTCTTC
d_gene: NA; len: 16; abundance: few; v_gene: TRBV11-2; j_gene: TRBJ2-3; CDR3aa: CASSSLRGRAIDTQYF; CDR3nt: TGTGCCAGCAGTTCCCTCCGGGGCAGGGCGATAGATACGCAGTATTTT
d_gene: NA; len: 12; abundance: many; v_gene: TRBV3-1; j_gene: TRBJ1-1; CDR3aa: CASSQDLGSAFF; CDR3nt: TGTGCCAGCAGCCAAGATCTCGGTTCGGCTTTCTTT
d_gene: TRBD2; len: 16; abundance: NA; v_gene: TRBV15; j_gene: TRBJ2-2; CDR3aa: CATSRGAGADTGELFF; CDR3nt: TGTGCCACCAGCAGAGGAGCGGGAGCAGACACCGGGGAGCTGTTTTTT
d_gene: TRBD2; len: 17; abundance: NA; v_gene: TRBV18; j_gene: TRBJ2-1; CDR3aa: CASSPETSGNSYNEQFF; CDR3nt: TGTGCCAGCTCACCCGAGACTAGCGGGAACTCCTACAATGAGCAGTTCTTC
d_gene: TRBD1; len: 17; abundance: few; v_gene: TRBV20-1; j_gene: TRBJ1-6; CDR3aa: CSARFPPDRGSNSPLHF; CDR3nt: TGCAGTGCTAGATTCCCACCCGACAGGGGGTCTAATTCACCCCTCCACTTT